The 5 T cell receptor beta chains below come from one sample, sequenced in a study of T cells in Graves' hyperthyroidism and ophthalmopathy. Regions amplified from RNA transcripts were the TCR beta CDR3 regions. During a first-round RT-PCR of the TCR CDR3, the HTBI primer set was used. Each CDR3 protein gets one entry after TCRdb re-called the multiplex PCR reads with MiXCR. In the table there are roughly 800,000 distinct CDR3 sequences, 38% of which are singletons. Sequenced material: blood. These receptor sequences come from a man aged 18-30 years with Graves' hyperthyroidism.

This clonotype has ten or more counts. The CDR3 loop is CASSRLATVDEKLFF. CDR3 DNA: TGTGCCAGTAGTCGTTTGGCCACCGTGGATGAAAAACTGTTTTTT. The genes are TRBV19 and TRBJ1-4; D gene ambiguous. The CDR3 loop spans 15 amino acids. Trimming took off 5 bases at V and 6 bases at J, with 16 bases between the two ends. Germline CDR1 and CDR2: LNHDA and SQIVND (reference sequence).

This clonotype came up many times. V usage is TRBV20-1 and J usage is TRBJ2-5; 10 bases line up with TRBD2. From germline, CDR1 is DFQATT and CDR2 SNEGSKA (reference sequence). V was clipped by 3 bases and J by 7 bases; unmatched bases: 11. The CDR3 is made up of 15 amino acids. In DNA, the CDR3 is TGCAGTGCTAGGCCCGCCGGGACTAGCGATGGGACCCAGTACTTC. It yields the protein CSARPAGTSDGTQYF.

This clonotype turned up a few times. CDR3 amino acids: CASSLARGAGQPQHF. The CDR3, as DNA: TGTGCCAGCAGCTTGGCGCGGGGGGCAGGTCAGCCCCAGCATTTT. V and J are TRBV5-6 and TRBJ1-5; tentative D call: TRBD1 (6 bases). The V and J ends lost 0 bases and 6 bases respectively, with 13 bases between them. This CDR3 comprises 15 residues. Germline V lookup: CDR1 SGHDT, CDR2 YYEEEE.

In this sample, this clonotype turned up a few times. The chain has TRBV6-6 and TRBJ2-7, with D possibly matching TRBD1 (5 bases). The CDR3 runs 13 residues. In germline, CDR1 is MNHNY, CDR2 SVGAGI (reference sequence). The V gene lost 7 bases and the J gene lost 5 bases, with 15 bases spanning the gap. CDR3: CASTSWEQDEQYF. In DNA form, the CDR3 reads TGTGCCAGCACGTCGTGGGAACAGGACGAGCAGTACTTC.

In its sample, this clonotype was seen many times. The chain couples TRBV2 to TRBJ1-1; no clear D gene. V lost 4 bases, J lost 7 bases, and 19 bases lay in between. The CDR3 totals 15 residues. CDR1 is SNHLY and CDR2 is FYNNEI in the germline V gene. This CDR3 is CASSGGSLRRREAFF. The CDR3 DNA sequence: TGTGCCAGCAGTGGAGGGAGTTTGAGACGGCGTGAAGCTTTCTTT.